The 22 T cell receptor beta chains below were found in one sample sequenced in a study of cytomegalovirus exposure and HLA in healthy donors. PCR used 60 Vbeta primers and 13 Jbeta primers. Sequencing was performed with immunoSEQ multiplex PCR; in TCRdb, only in-frame clones are kept and a portion is missing. The sample contains around 90,000 clones, roughly 79% of which appear only once. The sample was PBMCs. These receptors all come from a man younger than 40 in good health and CMV-seronegative.

This rearrangement joins TRBV9 to TRBJ2-3, with a tentative D call TRBD1 (6 bases). The CDR3 has 15 residues. V dropped 0 bases and J dropped 4 bases, with 12 bases sitting between them. Germline V gives CDR1 SGDLS, CDR2 YYNGEE. The CDR3 protein is CASSVGTAHPDTQYF. In DNA form, the CDR3 reads TGTGCCAGCAGCGTAGGGACAGCCCATCCAGATACGCAGTATTTT.

The gene calls are TRBV6-6 and TRBJ2-3, with D hard to call. The CDR3 length is 11 residues. Between the trimmed V and J ends, which lost 8 bases and 4 bases, there was a span of 7 bases. Germline-derived CDR1 and CDR2 are MNHNY and SVGAGI (reference sequence). DNA of the CDR3: TGTGCCAGCGGGCGATCAGATACGCAGTATTTT. Amino acid sequence: CASGRSDTQYF.

The chain links TRBV5-6 to TRBJ2-7; 7 nucleotides match TRBD2. This CDR3 is built from 14 residues. In germline, CDR1 is SGHDT, CDR2 YYEEEE. V gave up 4 bases and J gave up 6 bases; unmatched junction bases: 10. CDR3 nucleotide sequence: TGTGCCAGCAGCCCCAACGGCAGGGAGGGCGAGCAGTACTTC. Translated, it gives CASSPNGREGEQYF.

The J gene is TRBJ1-2, the V gene TRBV4-3; a possible D gene is TRBD1 (5 bases). The CDR3 consists of 15 residues. Trimming left V 4 bases short and J 4 bases short, with 16 bases between. Germline V CDR1 and CDR2: LGHNA, YSLEER. The CDR3 protein is CASSPLGEGSYGYTF. CDR3 DNA: TGCGCCAGCAGCCCCCTGGGGGAGGGAAGCTATGGCTACACCTTC.

The chain uses TRBV29-1 and TRBJ2-3, with 11 bases aligning to TRBD2. V lost 8 bases to trimming and J lost 4 bases; unmatched junction nucleotides: 5. Germline V gene lookup returns CDR1 SQVTM and CDR2 ANQGSEA. The CDR3 covers 13 residues. CDR3 protein: CSTDSGGADTQYF. In DNA form, the CDR3 reads TGCAGCACAGATAGCGGGGGGGCAGATACGCAGTATTTT.

J is TRBJ1-6 and V is TRBV6-6; D call uncertain. Germline V gene sequence: CDR1 MNHNY, CDR2 SVGAGI (reference sequence). The CDR3 runs to 15 residues. Trimming removed 8 bases at V and 5 bases at J, with 16 bases between. In DNA form, the CDR3 reads TGTGCCAGCGCCGGCGCAGGTCTACATAATTCACCCCTCCACTTT. Amino acid sequence: CASAGAGLHNSPLHF.

The CDR3 sequence: CASSREASGTDTQYF. The CDR3 nucleotides are TGTGCCAGCAGCCGCGAGGCTAGCGGCACAGATACGCAGTATTTT. The chain employs TRBV4-2 and TRBJ2-3; D possibly corresponds to TRBD2 (6 bases). Germline values: CDR1 LGHNA, CDR2 YNFKEQ. The V and J ends lost 4 bases and 1 base respectively, with 12 bases between them. The CDR3 is 15 amino acids.

The gene calls are TRBV9 and TRBJ2-3, with D possibly matching TRBD2 (5 bases). CDR1 and CDR2 (germline): SGDLS, YYNGEE. This CDR3 region has 14 residues. Between the trimmed V and J ends, which lost 0 bases and 4 bases, there was a span of 9 bases. The CDR3 here is CASSVDLAADTQYF. CDR3 in DNA: TGTGCCAGCAGCGTAGACCTAGCAGCAGATACGCAGTATTTT.

The chain uses TRBV21-1 and TRBJ1-1. TRBV21-1 corresponds to a pseudogene. This CDR3 is built from 17 residues. Here the CDR3 DNA reads TGTGCCAGCAGCAAAGTCGGCGAGGAGAGGATAAACACTGAAGCTTTCTTT. It yields the protein CASSKVGEERINTEAFF.

The chain combines TRBV4-2 with TRBJ2-3; D gene ambiguous. This CDR3 has 13 amino acids. Deletions cut 1 base from V and 4 bases from J, with 6 bases between. The germline V gene encodes CDR1 LGHNA and CDR2 YNFKEQ. CDR3 in DNA: TGTGCCAGCAGCCAAGGGTTAGCAGATACGCAGTATTTT. Protein product: CASSQGLADTQYF.

The chain employs TRBV10-3 and TRBJ1-1, with unresolved D. This CDR3 has 13 residues. Germline CDR1 reads ENHRY; CDR2 reads SYGVKD. The germline V and J ends were trimmed by 3 bases and 1 base, with 6 bases remaining between them. The CDR3 DNA sequence: TGTGCCATCAGTGAAGGAGCGAACACTGAAGCTTTCTTT. It encodes CAISEGANTEAFF.

The chain uses TRBV7-9 and TRBJ2-2, with 15 bases aligning to TRBD2. CDR1 is SEHNR and CDR2 is FQNEAQ in the germline V gene (reference sequence). This CDR3 has 16 residues. The ends lost 5 bases at V and 7 bases at J; junction bases unmatched: 5. The CDR3 coding sequence is TGTGCCAGCAGCCCGGGACTAGCGGGGGGCCGCGGGGAGCTGTTTTTT. This codes for CASSPGLAGGRGELFF.

This chain joins TRBV4-2 and TRBJ1-4; D remains unclear. CDR1 LGHNA and CDR2 YNFKEQ come from the germline V gene. The V end lost 0 bases, the J end lost 7 bases, and 21 bases lay between the germline ends. The CDR3 contains 18 residues. DNA for the CDR3: TGTGCCAGCAGCCAAGAACAGATAACAAAACCTCGTTTTGAAAAACTGTTTTTT. Protein product: CASSQEQITKPRFEKLFF.

V usage is TRBV29-1 and J usage is TRBJ2-2; D unclear. The CDR3 consists of 13 residues. V was cut by 7 bases and J by 1 base, with 10 bases left in between. Germline V gives CDR1 SQVTM, CDR2 ANQGSEA. The CDR3 loop reads CSATPLNTGELFF. The CDR3 DNA follows: TGCAGCGCTACGCCCCTGAACACCGGGGAGCTGTTTTTT.

The chain is built from TRBV27 and TRBJ2-1; tentatively, D is TRBD1 (5 bases). The CDR3 contains 16 residues. V was trimmed by 7 bases and J by 6 bases, leaving 22 bases between them. In germline, CDR1 is MNHEY, CDR2 SMNVEV (reference sequence). This chain's CDR3 is CASNQHPQGIANEQFF. CDR3 sequence (DNA): TGTGCCAGCAATCAACATCCCCAGGGAATTGCCAATGAGCAGTTCTTC.

The chain carries TRBV19 and TRBJ2-6; no reliable D call. V was shortened by 3 bases and J by 0 bases, with 6 bases between the two germline ends. This CDR3 spans 15 amino acids. The germline V gene encodes CDR1 LNHDA and CDR2 SQIVND (reference sequence). This CDR3 reads CASSIGFSGANVLTF. DNA for the CDR3: TGTGCCAGTAGTATCGGGTTCTCTGGGGCCAACGTCCTGACTTTC.

CDR3 sequence reads: CASSLSDREADSNQPQHF. The CDR3 DNA is TGTGCCAGCAGTTTATCGGACCGGGAGGCCGATAGCAATCAGCCCCAGCATTTT. The chain uses TRBV27 and TRBJ1-5; D unclear. V lost 0 bases, J lost 0 bases, and 15 bases lay in between. The CDR3 sequence is 18 residues long. The germline gives CDR1 MNHEY, CDR2 SMNVEV (reference sequence).

This clone showed up many times. The V call is TRBV6-1, the J call TRBJ1-1, with D possibly TRBD1 on 5 matching bases. Trimming pared 7 bases from V and 1 base from J, leaving 13 bases between. Germline lookup yields CDR1 MNHNS and CDR2 SASEGT. The CDR3 contains 14 residues. CDR3 in amino acids: CASTLDMKNTEAFF. CDR3 nucleotides: TGTGCCAGCACTTTGGACATGAAGAACACTGAAGCTTTCTTT.

The rearrangement uses TRBV10-3 and TRBJ2-2, with D possibly matching TRBD1 (5 bases). This CDR3 contains 16 residues. From germline, CDR1 is ENHRY and CDR2 SYGVKD. Trimming pared 5 bases from V and 0 bases from J, leaving 13 bases between. The CDR3, as DNA: TGTGCCATCAGTCTCAGGGAAGTGGCGAACACCGGGGAGCTGTTTTTT. It is translated as CAISLREVANTGELFF.

This clone has more than one count but fewer than ten. V gene TRBV6-1 combines with J gene TRBJ1-6; D not certain. Trimming shortened V by 6 bases and J by 9 bases, and 15 bases separated the two germline ends. This CDR3 has 14 residues. CDR1 and CDR2 (germline): MNHNS, SASEGT. This CDR3 is CASRATRQGSPLHF. Written as DNA, the CDR3 is TGTGCCAGCAGGGCAACTCGACAAGGTTCACCCCTCCACTTT.

As DNA, the CDR3 is TGTGCCAGCAGAGGAGTAAGGGACAGGGGTAACACTGAAGCTTTCTTT. Translation gives CASRGVRDRGNTEAFF. This chain links TRBV5-6 with TRBJ1-1; TRBD1 aligns across 10 bases. CDR1 SGHDT and CDR2 YYEEEE come from the germline V gene. The CDR3 runs to 16 residues. V dropped 5 bases and J dropped 2; count of bases not matched to a gene: 9.

The rearrangement joins TRBV27 to TRBJ2-7; D is unresolved. The CDR3 consists of 19 residues. The V gene's germline CDR1 is MNHEY and CDR2 SMNVEV (reference sequence). V lost 5 bases to trimming and J lost 0 bases, with 26 bases between them. CDR3 in DNA: TGTGCCAGCAGTCCTTATCGGCGGAGTTCTCTTTCCCCCTCCTACGAGCAGTACGTC. Encoded protein: CASSPYRRSSLSPSYEQYV.